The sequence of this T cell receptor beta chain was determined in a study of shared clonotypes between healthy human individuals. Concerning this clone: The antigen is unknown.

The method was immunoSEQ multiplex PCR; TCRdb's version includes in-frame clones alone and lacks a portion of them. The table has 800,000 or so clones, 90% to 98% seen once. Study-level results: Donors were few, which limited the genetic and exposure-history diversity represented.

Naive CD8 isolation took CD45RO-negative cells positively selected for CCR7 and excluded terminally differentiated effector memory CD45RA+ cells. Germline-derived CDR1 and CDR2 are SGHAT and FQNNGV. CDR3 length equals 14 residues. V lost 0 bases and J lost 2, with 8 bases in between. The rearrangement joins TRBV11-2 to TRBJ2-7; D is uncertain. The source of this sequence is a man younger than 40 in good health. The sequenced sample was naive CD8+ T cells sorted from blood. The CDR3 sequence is CASSLDTLAYEQYF. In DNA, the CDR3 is TGTGCCAGCAGCTTAGACACCTTGGCCTACGAGCAGTACTTC. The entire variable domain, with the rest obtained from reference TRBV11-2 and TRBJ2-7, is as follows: EAGVAQSPRYKIIEKRQSVAFWCNPISGHATLYWYQQILGQGPKLLIQFQNNGVVDDSQLPKDRFSAERLKGVDSTLKIQPAKLEDSAVYLCASSLDTLAYEQYFGPGTRLTVT.